These 27 T cell receptor beta chains were all obtained from the same sample, sequenced in a study of shared clonotypes between healthy human individuals. Profiling relied on immunoSEQ multiplex PCR, and the TCRdb table lists in-frame clones only, not all of them. The repertoire holds approximately 2.5 million clones, over 85% seen once, with about 0.39% in the top ten. Sequenced material: naive CD4+ T cells from PBMCs. As for subset: CD45RA+ positively selected. These TCRs come from a man between 18 and 35 years old in good health. Some clones in this sample may be carry-over from other donors' samples.

Written as DNA, the CDR3 is TGTGCCAGCAGCGTAGATGAATTGAGAGAGCAGTTCTTC. Amino acid sequence: CASSVDELREQFF. J is TRBJ2-1 and V is TRBV9; D is unclear. V was clipped by 0 bases and J by 10 bases, with 11 bases between them. CDR1 and CDR2 from the germline V gene are SGDLS and YYNGEE. This CDR3 comprises 13 residues. Supplemented by reference TRBV9 and TRBJ2-1, the full variable domain reads DSGVTQTPKHLITATGQRVTLRCSPRSGDLSVYWYQQSLDQGLQFLIQYYNGEERAKGNILERFSAQQFPDLHSELNLSSLELGDSALYFCASSVDELREQFFGPGTRLTVL.

CDR3 coding DNA: TGTGCCAGCAGTTCACTTGGGATGGGGAGGGGGAATCAGCCCCAGCATTTT. It encodes CASSSLGMGRGNQPQHF. The chain links TRBV28 to TRBJ1-5; D is perhaps TRBD1 (6 bases). Trimming left V 4 bases short and J 4 bases short, with 20 bases between. From germline, CDR1 is MDHEN and CDR2 SYDVKM. CDR3 size: 17 residues.

The CDR3 bases are TGTGCCAGTAGTGTGACGTGGGACAGCGCAACTAACTATGGCTACACCTTC. Residues: CASSVTWDSATNYGYTF. The chain carries TRBV19 and TRBJ1-2; 7 nucleotides agree with TRBD1. There are 17 residues in the CDR3. Germline loops: CDR1 LNHDA, CDR2 SQIVND (reference sequence). V lost 5 bases, J lost 0 bases, and 12 bases stayed unmatched. Complete variable domain (other parts from reference TRBV19 and TRBJ1-2): DGGITQSPKYLFRKEGQNVTLSCEQNLNHDAMYWYRQDPGQGLRLIYYSQIVNDFQKGDIAEGYSVSREKKESFPLTVTSAQKNPTAFYLCASSVTWDSATNYGYTFGSGTRLTVV.

The genes are TRBV7-8 and TRBJ1-5; TRBD1 agrees at 8 bases. CDR3 length equals 15 residues. J gave up 6 bases and V 3 bases, and 7 bases lay outside the gene matches. Germline CDR1 is SGHVS and CDR2 is FQNEAQ. CDR3 residues: CASSFKTGDGQPQHF. CDR3 nucleotides: TGTGCCAGCAGCTTTAAGACAGGGGACGGTCAGCCCCAGCATTTT. The variable domain in full, completed from reference TRBV7-8 and TRBJ1-5, reads GAGVSQSPRYKVAKRGQDVALRCDPISGHVSLFWYQQALGQGPEFLTYFQNEAQLDKSGLPSDRFFAERPEGSVSTLKIQRTQQEDSAVYLCASSFKTGDGQPQHFGDGTRLSIL.

The CDR3 sequence is CASSYRTAGETQYF. DNA of the CDR3: TGTGCCAGCAGTTACCGGACAGCGGGGGAGACCCAGTACTTC. This chain links TRBV6-5 with TRBJ2-5; a weak D match, TRBD2 (7 bases). The CDR3 extends over 14 amino acids. Trimming left V 2 bases short and J 5 bases short, with 12 bases between. Looked up from germline, CDR1 is MNHEY and CDR2 is SVGAGI.

J is TRBJ2-1 and V is TRBV6-6; D is ambiguous. Germline V lookup: CDR1 MNHNY, CDR2 SVGAGI (reference sequence). Trimming left V 0 bases short and J 4 bases short, with 7 bases between. The CDR3 is 14 residues long. CDR3 DNA: TGTGCCAGCAGTTACTCAACCCAGTACAATGAGCAGTTCTTC. Residues: CASSYSTQYNEQFF.

The J gene is TRBJ2-7, the V gene TRBV10-3; TRBD1 agrees at 9 bases. Germline-derived CDR1 and CDR2 are ENHRY and SYGVKD. Unmatched junction bases numbered 10, after V lost 8 bases and J lost 5 bases. The CDR3 covers 14 residues. Written as DNA, the CDR3 is TGTGCCATCCACCCCGGGACAGGGTCGGACGAGCAGTACTTC. It is translated as CAIHPGTGSDEQYF.

In its sample, this clone was seen once. This specimen includes other DNA sequences encoding the same CDR3. This chain links TRBV5-1 with TRBJ2-7, with D possibly being TRBD2 (5 bases). Looked up from germline, CDR1 is SGHRS and CDR2 is YFSETQ. The CDR3 sequence is 14 residues long. Trimming took off 4 bases at V and 1 base at J, with 12 bases between the two ends. The DNA for the CDR3 is TGCGCCAGCAGCCTGGTCGGGGATTCCTACGAGCAGTACTTC. This translates into CASSLVGDSYEQYF.

The V and J genes are TRBV5-1 and TRBJ2-2, with a possible D match to TRBD2 (5 bases). CDR3 length: 17 amino acids. CDR1 is SGHRS, CDR2 YFSETQ, per germline. The V and J ends lost 1 base and 4 bases respectively, with 17 bases between them. As DNA, the CDR3 is TGCGCCAGCAGCTTGTTGTTTGGCCCTCGGGGCACCGGGGAGCTGTTTTTT. Protein: CASSLLFGPRGTGELFF.

This clone appeared once. The chain is built from TRBV18 and TRBJ2-3, with D perhaps being TRBD1 or TRBD2 (5 bases each). The CDR3 sequence is 15 residues long. Germline CDR1 KGHSH, CDR2 LQKENI. V shed 6 bases and J shed 3 bases, with 16 bases lying between them. CDR3 sequence (DNA): TGTGCCAGCTCCCTCCGGTCGGGGCCAACAGATACGCAGTATTTT. Translating it yields CASSLRSGPTDTQYF.

The chain combines TRBV9 with TRBJ1-2; D is uncertain. Per germline, CDR1 SGDLS and CDR2 YYNGEE. CDR3 length: 13 residues. V gave up 5 bases and J gave up 7 bases, with 15 bases separating them. CDR3 loop: CASSPVEDSGYTF. The CDR3 DNA follows: TGTGCCAGCAGTCCCGTTGAGGACTCTGGCTACACCTTC.

The chain is built from TRBV19 and TRBJ2-1, with 9 bases aligning to TRBD2. This CDR3 has 17 amino acids. V shed 3 bases, J shed 3 bases, and the junction held 9 bases outside the gene matches. Germline V gene sequence: CDR1 LNHDA, CDR2 SQIVND (reference sequence). The DNA for the CDR3 is TGTGCCAGTAGTATGGGCGGGAGGGCCTCTGTCTACAATGAGCAGTTCTTC. Protein product: CASSMGGRASVYNEQFF.

As for this clone: One end of the junction is discordant with germline, which a read error may explain. This chain links TRBV5-1 with TRBJ1-2, with 7 bases lining up with TRBD1. The CDR3 runs to 12 residues. Germline assignment: CDR1 SGHRS and CDR2 YFSETQ. The CDR3 nucleotides are TGCGCCAGCAGCTTACAGGGGCGCGACTTCTACTTC. Encoded protein: CASSLQGRDFYF.

The V call is TRBV10-3, the J call TRBJ1-2, with a weak D call TRBD1 (5 bases). Trimming cost V 2 bases and J 9 bases, with 22 bases left between them. Germline lookup yields CDR1 ENHRY and CDR2 SYGVKD. The CDR3 contains 16 residues. The CDR3 sequence is CAISERAPGRGLSYTF. CDR3 DNA sequence: TGTGCCATCAGTGAGCGCGCTCCAGGGCGGGGGTTGAGCTACACCTTC.

This chain joins TRBV28 and TRBJ2-7; D not certain. The CDR3 length is 14 residues. The V and J ends lost 4 bases and 0 bases respectively, with 10 bases between them. Germline loops: CDR1 MDHEN, CDR2 SYDVKM. In DNA, the CDR3 is TGTGCCAGCAGTTCTGCCTGGGTCTCCTACGAGCAGTACTTC. As protein: CASSSAWVSYEQYF.

This clone was found once. V and J are TRBV28 and TRBJ1-2, with no clear D. This CDR3 has 14 residues. V gave up 5 bases and J gave up 2 bases, with 12 bases separating them. Germline CDR1 MDHEN, CDR2 SYDVKM. CDR3: CASSPSPRNYGYTF. The CDR3 coding sequence is TGTGCCAGCAGTCCCTCCCCCCGAAACTATGGCTACACCTTC.

This clone has just one count. The V call is TRBV7-2, the J call TRBJ2-2, with D possibly being TRBD2 (7 bases). Germline V gene sequence: CDR1 SGHTA, CDR2 FQGNSA. This CDR3 contains 19 residues. V lost 1 base, J lost 6 bases, and 24 bases lay in between. Written as DNA, the CDR3 is TGTGCCAGCAGCTTAGGACCGCTGGGGGCGGGAGAGGGGGCCGGGGAGCTGTTTTTT. Protein sequence: CASSLGPLGAGEGAGELFF.

On this clone itself: The sample contains more than one DNA sequence encoding this CDR3. This chain connects TRBV5-1 to TRBJ2-7; the match to TRBD1 covers 7 bases. With V trimmed by 1 base and J by 6 bases, 7 bases remained unmatched. Germline V gene lookup returns CDR1 SGHRS and CDR2 YFSETQ. CDR3 length equals 14 residues. The CDR3 protein is CASSLRQGRGEQYF. For the CDR3, the DNA is TGCGCCAGCAGCTTGCGACAGGGTAGGGGCGAGCAGTACTTC.

The chain combines TRBV7-9 with TRBJ2-3; unclear D gene. V lost 3 bases and J 2 bases, leaving 6 bases between the germline ends. CDR3 size: 13 residues. CDR1 is SEHNR and CDR2 is FQNEAQ in the germline V gene (reference sequence). CDR3 region: CASSFFPTDTQYF. The CDR3, as DNA: TGTGCCAGCAGCTTTTTCCCCACAGATACGCAGTATTTT. The whole variable domain, filled in from reference TRBV7-9 and TRBJ2-3, reads DTGVSQNPRHKITKRGQNVTFRCDPISEHNRLYWYRQTLGQGPEFLTYFQNEAQLEKSRLLSDRFSAERPKGSFSTLEIQRTEQGDSAMYLCASSFFPTDTQYFGPGTRLTVL.

The V gene is TRBV14, the J gene TRBJ1-3; D is uncertain. The CDR3 runs to 17 residues. Trimming shortened V by 1 base and J by 0 bases, and 13 bases separated the two germline ends. Germline lookup yields CDR1 SGHDN and CDR2 FVKESK. Here the CDR3 reads CASSQGGLSSSGNTIYF. The CDR3 DNA follows: TGTGCCAGCAGCCAAGGGGGATTGTCCAGCTCTGGAAACACCATATATTTT.

The chain carries TRBV7-2 and TRBJ2-2; 8 bases are shared with TRBD2. The CDR3 runs to 16 residues. V shed 6 bases and J 4 bases; nucleotides not matched to a gene: 10. Germline lookup yields CDR1 SGHTA and CDR2 FQGNSA. CDR3 nucleotide sequence: TGTGCCAGCAGTTTCCCCGGGAGGGCCGTCACCGGGGAGCTGTTTTTT. Its protein product is CASSFPGRAVTGELFF.

This rearrangement joins TRBV19 to TRBJ2-1; the D gene is possibly TRBD2 (6 bases). CDR1 LNHDA and CDR2 SQIVND come from the germline V gene (reference sequence). The CDR3 contains 18 residues. The V end was cut by 1 base, the J end by 2 bases, with 18 bases between. CDR3 sequence (DNA): TGTGCCAGTAGTATAGTGTTTGGCGCGGGAACCCCCTACAATGAGCAGTTCTTC. This gives the protein CASSIVFGAGTPYNEQFF.

This chain joins TRBV10-3 and TRBJ1-5; the D gene is possibly TRBD1 (5 bases). Germline-derived CDR1 and CDR2 are ENHRY and SYGVKD. Trimming removed 7 bases at V and 6 bases at J, with 16 bases between. This CDR3 is built from 14 residues. CDR3 sequence: CAITRDPGGQPQHF. The CDR3, as DNA: TGTGCCATCACCAGGGACCCCGGGGGTCAGCCCCAGCATTTT.

The chain employs TRBV6-4 and TRBJ2-2; D may match TRBD1 or TRBD2 (5 bases each). V was trimmed by 4 bases and J by 6 bases, leaving 12 bases between them. The CDR3 consists of 14 residues. Germline CDR1 and CDR2: MRHNA and SNTAGT. The CDR3 reads CASSGDRLSGELFF. DNA for the CDR3: TGTGCCAGCAGTGGGGACCGTCTCTCCGGGGAGCTGTTTTTT.

For this clone: This specimen includes other DNA sequences encoding the same CDR3. The V and J genes are TRBV6-1 and TRBJ1-1; D is possibly TRBD1 (6 bases). CDR1 MNHNS and CDR2 SASEGT come from the germline V gene. CDR3 length: 13 amino acids. Trimming took 6 bases from V and 1 from J, leaving 9 bases between them. The CDR3 DNA reads as TGTGCCAGCAGCCGGACAGCGAACACTGAAGCTTTCTTT. Protein product: CASSRTANTEAFF.

This chain links TRBV6-4 with TRBJ2-7, with 10 bases matching TRBD1. V shed 10 bases and J 3 bases; nucleotides not matched to a gene: 12. Germline assignment: CDR1 MRHNA and CDR2 SNTAGT. The CDR3 runs to 15 residues. CDR3 bases: TGTGCCACCAAAAGAACCGGGACAGGGGACTACGAGCAGTACTTC. Protein product: CATKRTGTGDYEQYF.

The chain is built from TRBV4-2 and TRBJ1-5, with TRBD1 matching 10 bases. CDR1 is LGHNA and CDR2 is YNFKEQ in the germline V gene. V shed 0 bases, J shed 3 bases, and the junction held 5 bases outside the gene matches. The CDR3 runs to 17 residues. CDR3 nucleotides: TGTGCCAGCAGCCAAGATCGGACAGGGGGGTTCAATCAGCCCCAGCATTTT. It is translated as CASSQDRTGGFNQPQHF.